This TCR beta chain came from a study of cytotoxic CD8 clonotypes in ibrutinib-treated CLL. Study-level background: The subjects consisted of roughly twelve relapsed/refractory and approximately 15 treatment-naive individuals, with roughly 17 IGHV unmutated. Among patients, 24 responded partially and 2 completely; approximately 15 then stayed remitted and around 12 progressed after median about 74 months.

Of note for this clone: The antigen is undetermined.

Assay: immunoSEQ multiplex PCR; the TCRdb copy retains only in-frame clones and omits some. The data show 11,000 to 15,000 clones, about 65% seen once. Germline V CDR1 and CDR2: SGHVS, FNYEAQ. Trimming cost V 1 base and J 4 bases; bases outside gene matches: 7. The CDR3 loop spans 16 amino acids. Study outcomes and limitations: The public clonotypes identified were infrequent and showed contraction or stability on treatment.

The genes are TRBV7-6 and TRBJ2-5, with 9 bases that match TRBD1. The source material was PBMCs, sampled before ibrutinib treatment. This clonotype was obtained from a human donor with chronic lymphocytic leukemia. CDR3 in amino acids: CASSLGAGTGLETQYF. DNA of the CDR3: TGTGCCAGCAGCTTAGGGGCCGGGACAGGGCTAGAGACCCAGTACTTC. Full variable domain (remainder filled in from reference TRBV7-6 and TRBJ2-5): GAGVSQSPRYKVTKRGQDVALRCDPISGHVSLYWYRQALGQGPEFLTYFNYEAQQDKSGLPNDRFSAERPEGSISTLTIQRTEQRDSAMYRCASSLGAGTGLETQYFGPGTRLLVL.